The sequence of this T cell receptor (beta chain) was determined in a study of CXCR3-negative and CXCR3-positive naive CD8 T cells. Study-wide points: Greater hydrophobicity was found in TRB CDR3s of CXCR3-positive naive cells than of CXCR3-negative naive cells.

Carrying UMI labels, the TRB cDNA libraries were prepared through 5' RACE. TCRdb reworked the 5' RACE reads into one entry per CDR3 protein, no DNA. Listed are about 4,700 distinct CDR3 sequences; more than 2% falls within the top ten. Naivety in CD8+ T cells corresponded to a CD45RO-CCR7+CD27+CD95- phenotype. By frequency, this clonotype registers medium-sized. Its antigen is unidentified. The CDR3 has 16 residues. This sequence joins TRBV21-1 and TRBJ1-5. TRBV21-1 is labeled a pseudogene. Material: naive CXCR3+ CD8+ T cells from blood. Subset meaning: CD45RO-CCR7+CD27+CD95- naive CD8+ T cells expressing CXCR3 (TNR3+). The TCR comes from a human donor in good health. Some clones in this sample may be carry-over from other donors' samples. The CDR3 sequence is CASSKRNPTRNQPQHF.